There are a few counts of the clone carrying this T cell receptor beta chain. This sample stems from a study of identical twins. Germline V CDR1 and CDR2: LNHDA, SQIVND (reference sequence). The CDR3 is 16 residues long. Deletions cut 7 bases from V and 0 bases from J, with 16 bases between. MiXCR, applied by TCRdb to the 5' RACE reads, yields one record per CDR3 protein. The sample holds around 690,000 distinct CDR3 sequences, 21% seen once. Separately, the same data were catalogued under a study of T cells expressing NK-cell markers.

This sequence was found in a woman younger than 35 in good health. The sequencing input was PBMCs. The chain recombines TRBV19 with TRBJ1-5; D unclear. The CDR3 reads CASKDVPNFSNQPQHF. CDR3 in DNA: TGTGCCAGTAAGGACGTTCCGAACTTTAGCAATCAGCCCCAGCATTTT. Based on the CDR3 plus reference TRBV19 and TRBJ1-5, the full variable domain is DGGITQSPKYLFRKEGQNVTLSCEQNLNHDAMYWYRQDPGQGLRLIYYSQIVNDFQKGDIAEGYSVSREKKESFPLTVTSAQKNPTAFYLCASKDVPNFSNQPQHFGDGTRLSIL.